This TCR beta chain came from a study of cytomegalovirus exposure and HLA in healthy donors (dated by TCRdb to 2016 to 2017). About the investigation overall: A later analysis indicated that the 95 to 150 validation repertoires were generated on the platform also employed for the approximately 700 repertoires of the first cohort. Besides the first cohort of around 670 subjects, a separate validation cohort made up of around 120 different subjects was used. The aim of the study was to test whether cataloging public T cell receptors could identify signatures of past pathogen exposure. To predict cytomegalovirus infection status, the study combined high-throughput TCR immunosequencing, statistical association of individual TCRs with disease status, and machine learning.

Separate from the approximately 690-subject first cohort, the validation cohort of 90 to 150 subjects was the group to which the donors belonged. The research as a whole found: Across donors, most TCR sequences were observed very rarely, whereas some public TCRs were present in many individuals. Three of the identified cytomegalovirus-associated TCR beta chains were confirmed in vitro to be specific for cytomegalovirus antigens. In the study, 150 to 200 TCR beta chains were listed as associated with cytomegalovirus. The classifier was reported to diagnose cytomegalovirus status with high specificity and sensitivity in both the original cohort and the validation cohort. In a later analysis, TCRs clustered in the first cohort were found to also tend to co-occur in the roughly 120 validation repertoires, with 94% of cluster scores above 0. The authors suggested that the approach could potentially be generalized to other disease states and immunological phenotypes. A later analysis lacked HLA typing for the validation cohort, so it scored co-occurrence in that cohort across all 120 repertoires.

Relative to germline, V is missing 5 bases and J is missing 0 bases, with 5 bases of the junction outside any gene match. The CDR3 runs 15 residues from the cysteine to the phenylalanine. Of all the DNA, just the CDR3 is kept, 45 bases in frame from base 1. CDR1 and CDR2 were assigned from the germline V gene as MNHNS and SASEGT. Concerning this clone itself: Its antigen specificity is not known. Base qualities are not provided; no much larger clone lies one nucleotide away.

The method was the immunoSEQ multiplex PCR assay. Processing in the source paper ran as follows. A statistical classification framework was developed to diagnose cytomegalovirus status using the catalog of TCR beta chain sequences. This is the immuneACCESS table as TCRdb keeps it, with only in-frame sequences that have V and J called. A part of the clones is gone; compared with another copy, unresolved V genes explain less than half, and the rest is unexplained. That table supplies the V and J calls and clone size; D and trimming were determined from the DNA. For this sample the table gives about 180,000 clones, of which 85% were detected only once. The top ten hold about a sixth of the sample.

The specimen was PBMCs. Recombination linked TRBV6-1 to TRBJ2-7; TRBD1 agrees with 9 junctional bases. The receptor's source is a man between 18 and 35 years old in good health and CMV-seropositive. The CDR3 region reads CASSTQGARSYEQYF. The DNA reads TGTGCCAGCAGTACACAGGGGGCTCGCTCCTACGAGCAGTACTTC.